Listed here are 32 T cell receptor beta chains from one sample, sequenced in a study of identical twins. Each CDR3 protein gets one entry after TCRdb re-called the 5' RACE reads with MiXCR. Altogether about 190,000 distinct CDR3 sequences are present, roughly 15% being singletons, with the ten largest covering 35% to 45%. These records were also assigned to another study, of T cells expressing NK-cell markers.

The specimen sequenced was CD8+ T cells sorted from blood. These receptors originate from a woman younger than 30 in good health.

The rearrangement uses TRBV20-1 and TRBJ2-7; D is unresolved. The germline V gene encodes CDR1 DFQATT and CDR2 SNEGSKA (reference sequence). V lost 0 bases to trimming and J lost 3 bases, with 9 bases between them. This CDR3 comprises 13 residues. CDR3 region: CSARDWPYYEQYF. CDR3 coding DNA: TGCAGTGCTAGAGATTGGCCGTACTACGAGCAGTACTTC.

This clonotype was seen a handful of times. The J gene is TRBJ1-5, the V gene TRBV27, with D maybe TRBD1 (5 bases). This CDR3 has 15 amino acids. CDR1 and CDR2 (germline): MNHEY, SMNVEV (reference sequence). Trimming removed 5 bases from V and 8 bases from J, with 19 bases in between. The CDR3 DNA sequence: TGTGCCAGCAGTACCCGAGGAGGGCCCAGGGAGCCCCAGCATTTT. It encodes CASSTRGGPREPQHF.

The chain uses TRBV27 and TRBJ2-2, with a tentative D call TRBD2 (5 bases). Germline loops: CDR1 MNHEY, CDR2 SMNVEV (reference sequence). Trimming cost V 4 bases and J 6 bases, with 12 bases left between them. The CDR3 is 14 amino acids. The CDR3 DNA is TGTGCCAGCAGTTGGGTTATCGGGGCCGGGGAGCTGTTTTTT. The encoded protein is CASSWVIGAGELFF.

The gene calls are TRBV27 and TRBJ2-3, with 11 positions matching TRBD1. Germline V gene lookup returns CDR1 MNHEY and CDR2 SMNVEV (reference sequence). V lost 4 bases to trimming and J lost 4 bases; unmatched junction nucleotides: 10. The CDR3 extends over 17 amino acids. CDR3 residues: CASSSSRTGGIADTQYF. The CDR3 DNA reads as TGTGCCAGCAGTTCCTCTAGGACAGGGGGCATTGCAGATACGCAGTATTTT.

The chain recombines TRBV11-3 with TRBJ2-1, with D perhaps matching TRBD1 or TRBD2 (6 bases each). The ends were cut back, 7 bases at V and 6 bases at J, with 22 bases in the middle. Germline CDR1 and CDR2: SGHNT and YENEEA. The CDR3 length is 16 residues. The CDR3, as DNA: TGTGCCAGCACCCTAGAAGGGGGAGGAAGCCGCAATGAGCAGTTCTTC. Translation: CASTLEGGGSRNEQFF.

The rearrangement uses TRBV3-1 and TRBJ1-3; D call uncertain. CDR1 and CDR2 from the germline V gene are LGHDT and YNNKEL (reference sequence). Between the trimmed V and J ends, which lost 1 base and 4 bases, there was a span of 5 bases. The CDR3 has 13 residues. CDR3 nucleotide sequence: TGTGCCAGCAGCCAAGGTGCCGGAAACACCATATATTTT. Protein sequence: CASSQGAGNTIYF. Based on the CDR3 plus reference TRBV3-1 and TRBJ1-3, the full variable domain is DTAVSQTPKYLVTQMGNDKSIKCEQNLGHDTMYWYKQDSKKFLKIMFSYNNKELIINETVPNRFSPKSPDKAHLNLHINSLELGDSAVYFCASSQGAGNTIYFGEGSWLTVV.

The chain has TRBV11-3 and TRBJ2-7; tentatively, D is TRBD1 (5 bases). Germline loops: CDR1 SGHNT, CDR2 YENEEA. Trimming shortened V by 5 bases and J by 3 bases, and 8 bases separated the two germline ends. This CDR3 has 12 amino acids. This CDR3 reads CASSRQLYEQYF. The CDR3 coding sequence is TGTGCCAGCAGCAGACAGCTCTACGAGCAGTACTTC.

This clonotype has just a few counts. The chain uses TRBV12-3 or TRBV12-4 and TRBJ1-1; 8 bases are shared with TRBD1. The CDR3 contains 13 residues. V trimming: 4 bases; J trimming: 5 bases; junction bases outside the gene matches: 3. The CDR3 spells CASSWTGKTEAFF. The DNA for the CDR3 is TGTGCCAGCAGTTGGACAGGGAAGACTGAAGCTTTCTTT.

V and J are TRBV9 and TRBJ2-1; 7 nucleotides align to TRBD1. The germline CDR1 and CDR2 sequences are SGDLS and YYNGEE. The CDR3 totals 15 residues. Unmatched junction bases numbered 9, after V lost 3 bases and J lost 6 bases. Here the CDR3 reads CASSGQKGAVNEQFF. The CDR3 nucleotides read TGTGCCAGCAGCGGACAAAAGGGGGCTGTCAATGAGCAGTTCTTC.

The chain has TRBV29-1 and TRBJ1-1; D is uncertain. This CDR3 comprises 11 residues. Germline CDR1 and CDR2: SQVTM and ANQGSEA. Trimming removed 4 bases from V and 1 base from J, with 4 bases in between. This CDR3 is CSVVGNTEAFF. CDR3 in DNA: TGCAGCGTTGTCGGGAACACTGAAGCTTTCTTT.

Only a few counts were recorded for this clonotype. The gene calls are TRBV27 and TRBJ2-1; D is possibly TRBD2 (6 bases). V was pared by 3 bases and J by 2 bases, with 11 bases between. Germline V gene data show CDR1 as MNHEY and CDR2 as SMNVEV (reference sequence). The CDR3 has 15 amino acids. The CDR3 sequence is CASSLTGLPYNEQFF. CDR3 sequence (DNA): TGTGCCAGCAGTTTGACGGGACTCCCCTACAATGAGCAGTTCTTC.

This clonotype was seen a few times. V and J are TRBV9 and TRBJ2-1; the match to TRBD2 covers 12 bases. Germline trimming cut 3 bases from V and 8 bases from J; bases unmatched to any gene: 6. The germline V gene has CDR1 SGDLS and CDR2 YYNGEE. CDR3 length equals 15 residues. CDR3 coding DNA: TGTGCCAGCAGCGAGACTAGCGGGAGAACGTATGAGCAGTTCTTC. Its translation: CASSETSGRTYEQFF. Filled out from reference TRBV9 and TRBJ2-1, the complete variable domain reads DSGVTQTPKHLITATGQRVTLRCSPRSGDLSVYWYQQSLDQGLQFLIQYYNGEERAKGNILERFSAQQFPDLHSELNLSSLELGDSALYFCASSETSGRTYEQFFGPGTRLTVL.

In DNA, the CDR3 is TGTGCCAGCAGCGTCAGCGGGGGTGGCACAGATACGCAGTATTTT. Residues: CASSVSGGGTDTQYF. The chain uses TRBV9 and TRBJ2-3, with 8 bases that match TRBD2. This CDR3 spans 15 amino acids. The J segment lost 1 base and the V segment lost 2 bases, leaving 3 bases of the junction unmatched. Germline V lookup: CDR1 SGDLS, CDR2 YYNGEE. The complete variable domain, with remaining parts taken from reference TRBV9 and TRBJ2-3, reads DSGVTQTPKHLITATGQRVTLRCSPRSGDLSVYWYQQSLDQGLQFLIQYYNGEERAKGNILERFSAQQFPDLHSELNLSSLELGDSALYFCASSVSGGGTDTQYFGPGTRLTVL.

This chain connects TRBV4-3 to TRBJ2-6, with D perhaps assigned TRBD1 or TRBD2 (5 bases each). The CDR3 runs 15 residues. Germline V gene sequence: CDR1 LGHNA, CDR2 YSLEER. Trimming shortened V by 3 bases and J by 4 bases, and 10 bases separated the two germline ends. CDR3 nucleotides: TGCGCCAGCAGCCATGGAAGGGACGGGGCCAACGTCCTGACTTTC. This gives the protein CASSHGRDGANVLTF.

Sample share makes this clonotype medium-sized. The CDR3 here is CASSGTSGTGELFF. In DNA, the CDR3 is TGTGCCAGCAGTGGGACTAGCGGCACCGGGGAGCTGTTTTTT. V and J are TRBV6-4 and TRBJ2-2; 10 bases match TRBD2. Germline CDR1 MRHNA, CDR2 SNTAGT. This CDR3 has 14 amino acids. J lost 4 bases, V lost 4 bases, and 0 bases had no gene match.

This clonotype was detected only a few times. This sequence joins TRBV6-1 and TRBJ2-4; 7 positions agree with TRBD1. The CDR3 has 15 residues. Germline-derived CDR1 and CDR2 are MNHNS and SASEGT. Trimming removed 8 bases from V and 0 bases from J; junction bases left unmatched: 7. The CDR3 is CASSPTGLAKNIQYF. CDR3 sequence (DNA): TGTGCCAGCTCTCCGACAGGGCTAGCCAAAAACATTCAGTACTTC.

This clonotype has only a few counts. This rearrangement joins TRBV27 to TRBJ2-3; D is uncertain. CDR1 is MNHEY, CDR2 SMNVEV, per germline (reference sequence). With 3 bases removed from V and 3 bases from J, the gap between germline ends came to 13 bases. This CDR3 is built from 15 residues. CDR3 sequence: CASSFFRLETDTQYF. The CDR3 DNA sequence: TGTGCCAGCAGTTTTTTTCGCCTGGAGACAGATACGCAGTATTTT.

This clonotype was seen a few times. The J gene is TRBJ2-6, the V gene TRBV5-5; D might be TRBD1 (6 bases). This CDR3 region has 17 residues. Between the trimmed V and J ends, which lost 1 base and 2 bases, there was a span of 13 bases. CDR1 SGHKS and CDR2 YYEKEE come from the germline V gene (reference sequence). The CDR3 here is CASSLSLGAPGANVLTF. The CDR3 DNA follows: TGTGCCAGCAGCTTGTCCCTGGGGGCGCCTGGGGCCAACGTCCTGACTTTC.

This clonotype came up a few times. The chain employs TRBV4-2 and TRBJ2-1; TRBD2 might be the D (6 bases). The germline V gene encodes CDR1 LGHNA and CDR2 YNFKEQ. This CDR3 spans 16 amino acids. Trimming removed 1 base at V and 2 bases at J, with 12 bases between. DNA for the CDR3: TGTGCCAGCAGCCAAGTGAGAGGACTACCCTACAATGAGCAGTTCTTC. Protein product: CASSQVRGLPYNEQFF.

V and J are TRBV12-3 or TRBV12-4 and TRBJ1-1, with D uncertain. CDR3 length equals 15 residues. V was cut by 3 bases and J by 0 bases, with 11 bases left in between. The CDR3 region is CASSLATGLNTEAFF. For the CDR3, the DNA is TGTGCCAGCAGTTTGGCCACCGGTCTGAACACTGAAGCTTTCTTT.

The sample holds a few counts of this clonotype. In nucleotides, the CDR3 is TGTGCCAGCAGCTCAATGACTAGCGGGGAATACAATGAGCAGTTCTTC. Encoded protein: CASSSMTSGEYNEQFF. The chain has TRBV5-6 and TRBJ2-1; the match to TRBD2 covers 11 bases. The CDR3 is 16 amino acids. The germline CDR1 and CDR2 sequences are SGHDT and YYEEEE. With 3 bases clipped from V and 4 bases from J, the junction kept 6 bases outside the gene matches.

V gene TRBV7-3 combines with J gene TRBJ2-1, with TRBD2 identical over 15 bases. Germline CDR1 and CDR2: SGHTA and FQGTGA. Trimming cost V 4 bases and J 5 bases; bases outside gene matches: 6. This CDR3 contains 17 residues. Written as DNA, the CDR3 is TGTGCCAGCAGCTACCTGCGGACTAGCGGGGGGGACAATGAGCAGTTCTTC. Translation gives CASSYLRTSGGDNEQFF.

CDR3 bases: TGTGCCAGCAGACCGACTTATAGCCCCTCCTACAATGAGCAGTTCTTC. This translates into CASRPTYSPSYNEQFF. The genes are TRBV6-2 or TRBV6-3 and TRBJ2-1; D is unclear. With 6 bases removed from V and 0 bases from J, the gap between germline ends came to 15 bases. CDR1 is MNHEY and CDR2 is SVGEGT in the germline V gene. The CDR3 covers 16 residues.

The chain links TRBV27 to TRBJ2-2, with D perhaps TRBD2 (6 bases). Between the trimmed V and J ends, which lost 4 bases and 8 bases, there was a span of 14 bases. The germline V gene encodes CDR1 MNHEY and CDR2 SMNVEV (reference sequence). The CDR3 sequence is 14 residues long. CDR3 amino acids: CASSSASALGELFF. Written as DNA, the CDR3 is TGTGCCAGCAGTTCCGCTAGCGCCCTAGGGGAGCTGTTTTTT.

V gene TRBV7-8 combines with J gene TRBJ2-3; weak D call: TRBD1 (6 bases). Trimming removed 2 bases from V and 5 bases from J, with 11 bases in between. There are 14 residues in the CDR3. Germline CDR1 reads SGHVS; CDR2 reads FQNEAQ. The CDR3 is CASSLIGQRDTQYF. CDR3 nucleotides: TGTGCCAGCAGCTTAATTGGACAGAGAGATACGCAGTATTTT.

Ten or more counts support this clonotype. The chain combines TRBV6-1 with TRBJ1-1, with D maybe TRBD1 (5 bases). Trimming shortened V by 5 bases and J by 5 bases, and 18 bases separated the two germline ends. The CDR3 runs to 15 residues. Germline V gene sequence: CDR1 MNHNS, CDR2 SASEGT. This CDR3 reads CASSPPGPISTEAFF. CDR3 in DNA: TGTGCCAGCAGTCCTCCGGGACCCATTTCGACTGAAGCTTTCTTT.

The CDR3 here is CASSERITDGAPEAFF. The CDR3 coding sequence is TGTGCCAGCAGTGAAAGGATAACAGACGGGGCACCTGAAGCTTTCTTT. The rearrangement joins TRBV25-1 to TRBJ1-1; weak D call: TRBD1 (5 bases). Trimming removed 2 bases from V and 6 bases from J, with 19 bases in between. The CDR3 runs 16 residues. Germline CDR1 MGHDK, CDR2 SYGVNS.

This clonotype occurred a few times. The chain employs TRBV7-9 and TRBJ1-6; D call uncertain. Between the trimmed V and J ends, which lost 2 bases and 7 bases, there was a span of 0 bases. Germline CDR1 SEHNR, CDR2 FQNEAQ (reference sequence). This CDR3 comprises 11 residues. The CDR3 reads CASSLNSPLHF. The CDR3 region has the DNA TGTGCCAGCAGCTTAAATTCACCCCTCCACTTT.

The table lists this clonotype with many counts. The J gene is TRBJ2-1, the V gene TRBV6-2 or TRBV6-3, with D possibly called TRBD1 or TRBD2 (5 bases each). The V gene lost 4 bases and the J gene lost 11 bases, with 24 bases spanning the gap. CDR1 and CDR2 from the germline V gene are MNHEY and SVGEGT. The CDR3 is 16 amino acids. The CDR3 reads CASSLLGTLIRDQQFF. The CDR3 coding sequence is TGTGCCAGCAGTTTATTGGGAACGCTTATTCGGGACCAGCAGTTCTTC.

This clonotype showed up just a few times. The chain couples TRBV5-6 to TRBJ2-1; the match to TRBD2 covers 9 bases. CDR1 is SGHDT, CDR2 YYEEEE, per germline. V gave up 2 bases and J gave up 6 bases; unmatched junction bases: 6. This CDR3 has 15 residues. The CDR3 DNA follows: TGTGCCAGCAGCTTTGGGCTAGCGGGGCCCAATGAGCAGTTCTTC. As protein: CASSFGLAGPNEQFF. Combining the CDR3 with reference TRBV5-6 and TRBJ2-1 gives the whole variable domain DAGVTQSPTHLIKTRGQQVTLRCSPKSGHDTVSWYQQALGQGPQFIFQYYEEEERQRGNFPDRFSGHQFPNYSSELNVNALLLGDSALYLCASSFGLAGPNEQFFGPGTRLTVL.

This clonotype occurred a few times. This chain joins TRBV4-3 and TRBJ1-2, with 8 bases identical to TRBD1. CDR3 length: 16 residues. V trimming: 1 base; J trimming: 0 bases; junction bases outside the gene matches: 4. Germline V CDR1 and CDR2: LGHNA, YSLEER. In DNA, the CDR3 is TGCGCCAGCAGCCAAGGGAGGACAGGGCCTAACTATGGCTACACCTTC. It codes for CASSQGRTGPNYGYTF.

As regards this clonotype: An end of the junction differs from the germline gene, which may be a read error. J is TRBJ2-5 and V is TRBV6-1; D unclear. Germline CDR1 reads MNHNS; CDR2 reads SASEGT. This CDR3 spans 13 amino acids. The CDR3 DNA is TGTGCCAGCAGGGAAGGCTCGCGAGAGACCCAGTACTTC. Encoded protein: CASREGSRETQYF.